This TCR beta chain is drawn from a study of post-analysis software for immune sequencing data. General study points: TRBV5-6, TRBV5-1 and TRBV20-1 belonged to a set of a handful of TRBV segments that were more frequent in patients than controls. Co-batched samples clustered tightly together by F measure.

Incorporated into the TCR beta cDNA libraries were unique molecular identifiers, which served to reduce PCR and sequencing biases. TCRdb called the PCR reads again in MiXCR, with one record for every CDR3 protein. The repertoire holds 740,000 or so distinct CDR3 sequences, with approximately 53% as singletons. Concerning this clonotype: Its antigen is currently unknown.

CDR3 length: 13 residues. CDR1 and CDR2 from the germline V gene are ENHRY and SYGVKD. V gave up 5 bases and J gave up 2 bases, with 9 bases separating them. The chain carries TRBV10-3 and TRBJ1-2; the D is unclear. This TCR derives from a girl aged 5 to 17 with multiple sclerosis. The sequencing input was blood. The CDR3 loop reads CAISTNRNYGYTF. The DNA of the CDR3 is TGTGCCATCAGTACTAACAGAAACTATGGCTACACCTTC.